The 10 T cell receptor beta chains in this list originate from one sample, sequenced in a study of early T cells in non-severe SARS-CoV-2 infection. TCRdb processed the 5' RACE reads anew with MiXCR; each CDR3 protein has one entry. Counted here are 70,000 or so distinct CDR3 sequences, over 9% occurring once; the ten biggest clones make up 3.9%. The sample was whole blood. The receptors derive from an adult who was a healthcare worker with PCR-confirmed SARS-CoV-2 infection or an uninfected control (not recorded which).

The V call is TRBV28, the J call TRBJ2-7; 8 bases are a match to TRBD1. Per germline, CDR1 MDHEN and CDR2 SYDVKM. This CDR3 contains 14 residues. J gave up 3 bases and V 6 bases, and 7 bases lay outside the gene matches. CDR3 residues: CASRVGQDFYEQYF. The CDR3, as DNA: TGTGCCAGCAGAGTGGGACAGGACTTCTACGAGCAGTACTTC.

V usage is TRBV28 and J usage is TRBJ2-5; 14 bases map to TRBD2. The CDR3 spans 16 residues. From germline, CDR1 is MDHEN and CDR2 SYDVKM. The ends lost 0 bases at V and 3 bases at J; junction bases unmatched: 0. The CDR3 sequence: CASSLWTSGREETQYF. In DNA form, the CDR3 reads TGTGCCAGCAGTTTATGGACTAGCGGGAGGGAAGAGACCCAGTACTTC.

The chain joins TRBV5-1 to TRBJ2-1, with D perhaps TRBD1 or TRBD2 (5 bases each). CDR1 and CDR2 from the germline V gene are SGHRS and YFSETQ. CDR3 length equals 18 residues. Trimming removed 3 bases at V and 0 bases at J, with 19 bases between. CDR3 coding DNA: TGCGCCAGCAGCTGGGACCCCAATCTAGTTAACTCCTACAATGAGCAGTTCTTC. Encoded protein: CASSWDPNLVNSYNEQFF.

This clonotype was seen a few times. The CDR3 protein is CASSQTSDYNEQFF. CDR3 sequence (DNA): TGTGCCAGCAGCCAGACTAGCGACTACAATGAGCAGTTCTTC. The chain employs TRBV7-9 and TRBJ2-1; the match to TRBD2 covers 8 bases. Germline CDR1 and CDR2: SEHNR and FQNEAQ (reference sequence). Unmatched junction bases numbered 3, after V lost 5 bases and J lost 3 bases. The CDR3 covers 14 residues.

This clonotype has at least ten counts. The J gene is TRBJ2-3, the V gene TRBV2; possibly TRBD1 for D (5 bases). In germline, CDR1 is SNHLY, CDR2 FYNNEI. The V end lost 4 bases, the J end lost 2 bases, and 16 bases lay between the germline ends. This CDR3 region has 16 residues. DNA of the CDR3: TGTGCCAGCAGTGGAACACAACAGGTGCTCACAGATACGCAGTATTTT. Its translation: CASSGTQQVLTDTQYF.

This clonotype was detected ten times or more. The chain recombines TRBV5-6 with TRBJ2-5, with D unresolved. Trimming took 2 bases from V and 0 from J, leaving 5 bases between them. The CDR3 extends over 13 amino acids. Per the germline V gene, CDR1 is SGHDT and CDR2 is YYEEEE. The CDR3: CASSFRNQETQYF. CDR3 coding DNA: TGTGCCAGCAGCTTTCGGAACCAAGAGACCCAGTACTTC.

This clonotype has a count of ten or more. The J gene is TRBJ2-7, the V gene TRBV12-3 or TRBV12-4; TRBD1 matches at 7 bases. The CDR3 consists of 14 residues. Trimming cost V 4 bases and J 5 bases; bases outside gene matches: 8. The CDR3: CASSWKTGIHEQYF. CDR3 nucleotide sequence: TGTGCCAGCAGTTGGAAGACAGGGATCCACGAGCAGTACTTC.

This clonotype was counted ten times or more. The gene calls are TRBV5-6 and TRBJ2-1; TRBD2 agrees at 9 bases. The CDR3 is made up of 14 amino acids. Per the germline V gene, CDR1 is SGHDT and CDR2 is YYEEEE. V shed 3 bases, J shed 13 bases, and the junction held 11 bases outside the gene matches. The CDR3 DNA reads TGTGCCAGCAGCTCCAACGGCCTAGCGGGGTCCCAGTTCTTC. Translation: CASSSNGLAGSQFF.

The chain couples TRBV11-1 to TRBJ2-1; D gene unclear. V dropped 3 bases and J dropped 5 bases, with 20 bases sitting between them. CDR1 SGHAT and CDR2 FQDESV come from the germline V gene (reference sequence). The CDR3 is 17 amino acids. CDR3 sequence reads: CASSFSGPMSPNNEQFF. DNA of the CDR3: TGTGCCAGCAGCTTTTCCGGGCCCATGTCGCCAAACAATGAGCAGTTCTTC.

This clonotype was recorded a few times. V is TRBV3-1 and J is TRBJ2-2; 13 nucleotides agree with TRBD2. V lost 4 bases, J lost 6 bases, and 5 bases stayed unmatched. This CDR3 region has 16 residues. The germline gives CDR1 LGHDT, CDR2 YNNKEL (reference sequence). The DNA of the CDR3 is TGTGCCAGCAGCCGAGGACTAGCGGGAGTGTCCGGGGAGCTGTTTTTT. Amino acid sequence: CASSRGLAGVSGELFF.